The source of this T cell receptor beta chain is a study of TIL therapy for anti-PD-1-resistant metastatic lung cancer. Overall study: A few tumors were EGFR-mutant and two were ALK-rearranged. By whole-exome sequencing, median non-synonymous tumor mutation burden was roughly 1.6 mutations per megabase.

V dropped 3 bases and J dropped 4 bases, with 14 bases sitting between them. The CDR3 spans 14 residues. Germline CDR1 and CDR2: SGHNT and YYREEE (reference sequence). General study results and limits: Patients were highly selected, enriched for treatment-naive, never-smoker and oncogene-addicted cases.

This was the immunoSEQ v3 assay. Libraries were prepared by immunoSEQ multiplex PCR; TCRdb keeps only in-frame clonotypes and omits some of them. The sample contains 25,000 to 40,000 clones, about 70% of which appear only once. Time point indicated: pre-treatment sample, taken before nivolumab and TIL therapy. Enrollment ran from 2017 to early 2020. A remark on this clone: What it binds is not known.

This TCR was recovered from a woman aged 25-85 years with non-small cell lung cancer. The specimen was blood, collected at baseline. This chain links TRBV5-4 with TRBJ2-7; D possibly corresponds to TRBD2 (6 bases). CDR3 DNA: TGTGCCAGCAGCTCGACTAGAGCGGGTTACGAGCAGTACTTC. Translation gives CASSSTRAGYEQYF. Full variable domain (outside the CDR3, taken from reference TRBV5-4 and TRBJ2-7): ETGVTQSPTHLIKTRGQQVTLRCSSQSGHNTVSWYQQALGQGPQFIFQYYREEENGRGNFPPRFSGLQFPNYSSELNVNALELDDSALYLCASSSTRAGYEQYFGPGTRLTVT.